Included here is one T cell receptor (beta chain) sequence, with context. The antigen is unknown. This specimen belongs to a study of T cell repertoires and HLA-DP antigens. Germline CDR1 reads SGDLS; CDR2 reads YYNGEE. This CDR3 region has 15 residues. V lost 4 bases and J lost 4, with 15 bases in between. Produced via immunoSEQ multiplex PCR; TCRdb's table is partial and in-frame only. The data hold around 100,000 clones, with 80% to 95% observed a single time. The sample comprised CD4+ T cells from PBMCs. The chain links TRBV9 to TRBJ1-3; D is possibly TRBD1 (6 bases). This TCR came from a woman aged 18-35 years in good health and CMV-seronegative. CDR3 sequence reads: CASSQLGGTGNTIYF. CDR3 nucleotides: TGTGCCAGCAGCCAGCTCGGGGGCACAGGAAACACCATATATTTT. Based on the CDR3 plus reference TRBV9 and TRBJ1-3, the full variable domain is DSGVTQTPKHLITATGQRVTLRCSPRSGDLSVYWYQQSLDQGLQFLIQYYNGEERAKGNILERFSAQQFPDLHSELNLSSLELGDSALYFCASSQLGGTGNTIYFGEGSWLTVV.